This T cell receptor beta chain originates from a study of T cell repertoires in ileal Crohn's disease. About the research overall: About half of patients got postoperative therapy: approximately 12 thiopurines, approximately 17 anti-TNF.

Time point: neoterminal ileum biopsy at postoperative endoscopy, about 6 months after surgery. Concerning this clone itself: Its antigen is not known.

Broader study findings: Clonal expansions were more frequent in active smokers than non-smokers at surgery.

TCRB immunosequencing input was five hundred nanograms of biopsy DNA per sample. Sequencing was performed with immunoSEQ multiplex PCR; in TCRdb, only in-frame clones are kept and a portion is missing. The sample lists about 62,000 clones, about 89% seen once, with roughly 2% in the top ten. The CDR3 totals 17 residues. Germline trimming cut 1 base from V and 4 bases from J; bases unmatched to any gene: 7. Germline V CDR1 and CDR2: LNHDA, SQIVND (reference sequence). The clonotype originates from an adult with Crohn's disease. The specimen was ileal tissue. The genes are TRBV19 and TRBJ2-1, with 10 bases aligning to TRBD2. In DNA, the CDR3 is TGTGCCAGTAGTATAGGGTTAGCGGGGGGAAATTACAATGAGCAGTTCTTC. Its translation: CASSIGLAGGNYNEQFF.